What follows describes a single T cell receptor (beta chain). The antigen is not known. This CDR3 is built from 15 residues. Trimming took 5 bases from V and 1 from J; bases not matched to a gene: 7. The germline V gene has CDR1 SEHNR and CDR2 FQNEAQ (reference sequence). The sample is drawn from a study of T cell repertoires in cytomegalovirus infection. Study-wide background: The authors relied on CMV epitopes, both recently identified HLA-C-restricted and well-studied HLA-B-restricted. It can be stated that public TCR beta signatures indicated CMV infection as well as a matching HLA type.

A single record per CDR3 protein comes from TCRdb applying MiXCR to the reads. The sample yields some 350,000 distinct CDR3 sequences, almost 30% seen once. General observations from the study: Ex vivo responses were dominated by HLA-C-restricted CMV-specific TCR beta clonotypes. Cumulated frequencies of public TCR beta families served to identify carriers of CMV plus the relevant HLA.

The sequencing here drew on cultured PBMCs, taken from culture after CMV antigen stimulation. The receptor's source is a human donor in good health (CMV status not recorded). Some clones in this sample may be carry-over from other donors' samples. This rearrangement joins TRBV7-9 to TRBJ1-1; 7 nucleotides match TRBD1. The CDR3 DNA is TGTGCCAGCAGCGTGACAGGGTCTAGGAACACTGAAGCTTTCTTT. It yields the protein CASSVTGSRNTEAFF.